A selection of T cell receptor beta chains follows, all from one sample in a study of beta chain features in type 1 diabetes. Generated by immunoSEQ multiplex PCR, the TCRdb table keeps only in-frame clones and is missing some. The sample contains some 410,000 clones, about an eighth of which appear only once. The material sequenced was naive CD4+ T cells from blood. These TCRs come from a woman aged 18-35 years in good health. Each CDR3 is given with its conserved first and last residue. A D gene is named only where the DNA matches it firmly. Part of the rows lack a size; the others show once, few, many or a class for expanded clones.

TRBV2	15	TRBJ1-2	-	-	TGTGCCAGCAGTACAGAAGGACAGACTAACTATGGCTACACCTTC	CASSTEGQTNYGYTF
TRBV7-3	13	TRBJ2-1	-	few	TGTGCCAGCAGGCAACAGGGATCCAATGAGCAGTTCTTC	CASRQQGSNEQFF
TRBV5-1	13	TRBJ2-3	TRBD2	few	TGCGCCAGCAGCTCGGACCCCGGGACTAGCGCGATTTTT	CASSSDPGTSAIF
TRBV9	16	TRBJ2-1	-	-	TGTGCCAGCAGCGCCCAGACTCCAGGCCTTCACAATGAGCAGTTCTTC	CASSAQTPGLHNEQFF
TRBV7-6	16	TRBJ2-1	TRBD1	few	TGTGCCAGCAGCTCGTTTGCAGGGGGAGCCTACAATGAGCAGTTCTTC	CASSSFAGGAYNEQFF
TRBV28	17	TRBJ1-4	TRBD1	few	TGTGCCAGCAGTTTATCCTGGAAGGGACAGTCGGATGAAAAACTGTTTTTT	CASSLSWKGQSDEKLFF
TRBV7-2	11	TRBJ2-3	-	-	TGTGCCAGCAGCCTTACAGATACGCAGTATTTT	CASSLTDTQYF
TRBV4-3	15	TRBJ2-5	-	-	TGCGCCAGCAGCCCCAAAGTGGGGAACGGGGAGACCCAGTACTTC	CASSPKVGNGETQYF
TRBV6-5	16	TRBJ1-6	-	-	TGTGCCAGCAGTTACTCCGGACCGAGGGGTCATTCACCCCTCCACTTT	CASSYSGPRGHSPLHF
TRBV29-1	14	TRBJ2-5	-	-	TGCAGCGTTGAACCCGGAGGGGCGGGGGAGACCCAGTACTTC	CSVEPGGAGETQYF
TRBV30	11	TRBJ2-1	-	-	TGTGCCTGGGCGAATTACAATGAGCAGTTCTTC	CAWANYNEQFF
TRBV14	15	TRBJ1-1	-	few	TGTGCCAGCAGCCGAATCTCGGGGGCTGGCACTGAAGCTTTCTTT	CASSRISGAGTEAFF
TRBV6-6	13	TRBJ2-5	-	-	TGTGCCAGCAGACGCGGGGCTGGAGAGACCCAGTACTTC	CASRRGAGETQYF
TRBV7-9	14	TRBJ2-3	-	few	TGTGCCAGCAGCTTAATCCACCGACCAGATACGCAGTATTTT	CASSLIHRPDTQYF
TRBV14	13	TRBJ1-6	-	few	TGTGCCAGCAGCCAACGACGGGATTCACCCCTCCACTTT	CASSQRRDSPLHF
TRBV19	15	TRBJ1-2	TRBD1	few	TGTGCCAGCGGCCAGGACAGGGAATTCAACTATGGCTACACCTTC	CASGQDREFNYGYTF
TRBV7-2	14	TRBJ2-6	-	-	TGTGCCACCACGAGGGCCTCTGGGGCCAACGTCCTGACTTTC	CATTRASGANVLTF
TRBV15	13	TRBJ2-1	-	few	TGTGCCACTTCAGAGAGCTCCTACAATGAGCAGTTCTTC	CATSESSYNEQFF
TRBV7-2	14	TRBJ2-7	-	few	TGTGCCAGCAGCTCAGGGGGGTACGCCTACGAGCAGTACTTC	CASSSGGYAYEQYF
TRBV25-1	15	TRBJ1-1	-	-	TGTGCCAGCAGTCCTATGAATCGAGTGAACACTGAAGCTTTCTTT	CASSPMNRVNTEAFF
TRBV27	13	TRBJ1-2	TRBD1	-	TGTGCCAGCAGTCCCTGGACAGGGGGAGGCTACACCTTC	CASSPWTGGGYTF
TRBV7-6	12	TRBJ1-1	-	-	TGTGCCAGCAGCTTAGACAGCGCTGAAGCTTTCTTT	CASSLDSAEAFF
TRBV7-9	13	TRBJ2-7	-	few	TGTGCCAGCAGCTACCGTGGGGGCTACGAGCAGTACTTC	CASSYRGGYEQYF